This T cell receptor beta chain was retrieved from a study of T cell repertoires in cytomegalovirus infection. In this sample, this clonotype turned up a few times. TCRdb fed the reads into MiXCR, producing one record per CDR3 protein. The sample lists about 310,000 distinct CDR3 sequences; roughly a tenth were seen once. V lost 7 bases and J lost 2, with 20 bases in between. In germline, CDR1 is MNHNS, CDR2 SASEGT. The CDR3 spans 16 residues. This TCR was sampled from a human donor in good health (CMV status not recorded). Some clones in this sample may be carry-over from other donors' samples. Sequenced material: PBMCs. The gene calls are TRBV6-1 and TRBJ1-1; maybe TRBD1 (6 bases). This CDR3 is CASKRAGEAPNTEAFF. Here the CDR3 DNA reads TGTGCCAGCAAGCGGGCAGGGGAGGCCCCAAACACTGAAGCTTTCTTT.